Following are 21 T cell receptor beta chains from one sample sequenced in a study of human T cells and chemical hapten exposure. Time point noted: pre-sensitization, week 0. Regarding treatment: therapeutic diphenylcyclopropenone sensitization with weekly scalp DPC. From the RACE reads, TCRdb called clonotypes with MiXCR, one entry per CDR3 protein. This table has approximately 180,000 distinct CDR3 sequences, 25% to 30% appearing once. Sequencing was performed on whole blood, taken in connection with sensitization to the hapten diphenylcyclopropenone (DPC). Source of these receptors: a young woman with alopecia areata. Some clones in this sample may be carry-over from other donors' samples.

This clonotype was detected only a few times. The gene calls are TRBV28 and TRBJ1-1; no firm D call. Germline V lookup: CDR1 MDHEN, CDR2 SYDVKM. The length of the CDR3 is 12 residues. V was pared by 7 bases and J by 8 bases, with 14 bases between. The DNA of the CDR3 is TGTGCCAGCAATTCGCTTGGAAGGGAAGCTTTCTTT. Protein: CASNSLGREAFF. Full variable domain (missing parts from reference TRBV28 and TRBJ1-1): DVKVTQSSRYLVKRTGEKVFLECVQDMDHENMFWYRQDPGLGLRLIYFSYDVKMKEKGDIPEGYSVSREKKERFSLILESASTNQTSMYLCASNSLGREAFFGQGTRLTVV.

This chain connects TRBV28 to TRBJ2-7; 7 bases align to TRBD1. The CDR3 runs 15 residues. After removal of 6 bases from V and 0 bases from J, the junction contained 8 bases not matched to a gene. CDR1 and CDR2 from the germline V gene are MDHEN and SYDVKM. The CDR3 is CASRRGQEISYEQYF. The CDR3 DNA is TGTGCCAGCAGAAGAGGACAGGAAATCTCCTACGAGCAGTACTTC.

In its sample, this clonotype was seen many times. V usage is TRBV29-1 and J usage is TRBJ1-5; 7 nucleotides line up with TRBD1. The CDR3 sequence is 13 residues long. J was trimmed by 1 base and V by 6 bases; bases with no gene match: 3. Germline CDR1 is SQVTM and CDR2 is ANQGSEA. The chain's CDR3 is CSVATGSNQPQHF. CDR3 coding DNA: TGCAGCGTCGCGACAGGGAGCAATCAGCCCCAGCATTTT.

The rearrangement uses TRBV7-9 and TRBJ1-1; 8 bases line up with TRBD1. Per germline, CDR1 SEHNR and CDR2 FQNEAQ (reference sequence). CDR3 size: 14 residues. Trimming removed 4 bases from V and 4 bases from J; junction bases left unmatched: 5. Here the CDR3 reads CASSSRGLGTEAFF. In DNA, the CDR3 is TGTGCCAGCAGCTCCAGGGGGCTGGGCACTGAAGCTTTCTTT.

This chain links TRBV12-3 or TRBV12-4 with TRBJ2-7, with D possibly being TRBD1 (5 bases). Trimming removed 7 bases from V and 4 bases from J, with 14 bases in between. CDR3 length: 13 residues. CDR3 in DNA: TGTGCCAGCAAGGGGCCAGAATCGTACGAGCAGTACTTC. Protein sequence: CASKGPESYEQYF.

CDR3 in amino acids: CSVEGQGTYEQYF. CDR3 DNA sequence: TGCAGCGTTGAGGGACAGGGTACATACGAGCAGTACTTC. The chain recombines TRBV29-1 with TRBJ2-7; the match to TRBD1 covers 9 bases. Germline CDR1 SQVTM, CDR2 ANQGSEA. There are 13 residues in the CDR3. V shed 3 bases and J 4 bases; nucleotides not matched to a gene: 4.

This clonotype was observed a handful of times. This chain uses TRBV29-1 with TRBJ1-2; D is unclear. The CDR3 runs to 12 residues. V was clipped by 2 bases and J by 7 bases, with 11 bases between them. Per germline, CDR1 SQVTM and CDR2 ANQGSEA. CDR3 amino acids: CSVESGGGGYTF. CDR3 nucleotides: TGCAGCGTTGAATCTGGAGGAGGTGGCTACACCTTC.

This clonotype was counted between two and nine times. In DNA form, the CDR3 reads TGTGCCAGCAGAGTCACTAGCGGGAGTAACTACGAGCAGTACTTC. It translates to CASRVTSGSNYEQYF. V is TRBV12-3 or TRBV12-4 and J is TRBJ2-7; 11 bases line up with TRBD2. The CDR3 runs 15 residues. V was clipped by 6 bases and J by 3 bases; unmatched bases: 7.

This clonotype was seen a handful of times. The gene calls are TRBV7-9 and TRBJ2-7; 8 bases agree with TRBD1. The germline CDR1 and CDR2 sequences are SEHNR and FQNEAQ (reference sequence). The CDR3 consists of 16 residues. Trimming cost V 5 bases and J 5 bases; bases outside gene matches: 14. The CDR3 DNA is TGTGCCAGCAGCCAAGCTCGGTCAGGGGGCGACCACGAGCAGTACTTC. It yields the protein CASSQARSGGDHEQYF.

This chain joins TRBV4-3 and TRBJ2-3; 12 bases align to TRBD1. The V segment lost 0 bases and the J segment 3 bases; nucleotides outside the gene matches: 10. The CDR3 loop spans 19 amino acids. Germline CDR1 is LGHNA and CDR2 is YSLEER. The DNA for the CDR3 is TGCGCCAGCAGCCAAGATTTGGGCGGGACAGGGGGCCCGACAGATACGCAGTATTTT. Its protein product is CASSQDLGGTGGPTDTQYF.

The V and J genes are TRBV4-1 and TRBJ2-1, with TRBD2 matching 10 bases. J lost 6 bases, V lost 3 bases, and 5 bases had no gene match. The germline CDR1 and CDR2 sequences are MGHRA and YSYEKL. The CDR3 is made up of 15 amino acids. The CDR3 DNA follows: TGCGCCAGCAGCCAGGCTAGCGGGAGTCGCAATGAGCAGTTCTTC. Translated, it gives CASSQASGSRNEQFF.

This clonotype was counted between two and nine times. CDR3: CASSPIPGTEAFF. The CDR3 bases are TGTGCCAGCAGCCCCATACCGGGAACTGAAGCTTTCTTT. The chain links TRBV9 to TRBJ1-1; D remains ambiguous. V lost 4 bases, J lost 5 bases, and 12 bases lay in between. CDR1 is SGDLS and CDR2 is YYNGEE in the germline V gene. The CDR3 sequence is 13 residues long.

This clonotype was found a few times. The chain is built from TRBV5-1 and TRBJ1-1; 8 nucleotides align to TRBD1. The CDR3 has 16 amino acids. J gave up 0 bases and V 5 bases, and 9 bases lay outside the gene matches. CDR1 is SGHRS and CDR2 is YFSETQ in the germline V gene. CDR3 sequence reads: CASRHRGKQMNTEAFF. As DNA, the CDR3 is TGCGCCAGCAGGCACAGGGGGAAACAGATGAACACTGAAGCTTTCTTT.

This clonotype has a handful of counts. The junction differs from germline at one of its ends, possibly a read error. The chain has TRBV12-3 or TRBV12-4 and TRBJ2-7; D unresolved. The CDR3 contains 12 residues. In DNA form, the CDR3 reads TGTGCCAGCAGTTTTATGGGGTCGGGCCCTCGCTTC. Translated: CASSFMGSGPRF.

This clonotype was seen more than once but under ten times. V and J are TRBV7-2 and TRBJ2-7, with unresolved D. The CDR3 loop spans 15 amino acids. Trimming removed 5 bases from V and 1 base from J, with 15 bases in between. The germline CDR1 and CDR2 sequences are SGHTA and FQGNSA. The CDR3 loop reads CASSPTPGVSYEQYF. CDR3 nucleotide sequence: TGTGCCAGCAGCCCTACTCCCGGTGTATCCTACGAGCAGTACTTC.

The chain combines TRBV5-1 with TRBJ2-2; no firm D call. CDR1 and CDR2 (germline): SGHRS, YFSETQ. V was cut by 4 bases and J by 5 bases, with 15 bases left in between. This CDR3 has 15 residues. The CDR3 is CASSLISFRTGELFF. The CDR3 region has the DNA TGCGCCAGCAGCCTCATCTCGTTTCGGACCGGGGAGCTGTTTTTT.

Notes on this clonotype: Just one base apart from a much larger clone, this may be a read error. This chain uses TRBV28 with TRBJ1-2; D remains unclear. This CDR3 has 14 residues. CDR1 and CDR2 (germline): MDHEN, SYDVKM. This CDR3 reads CASSSQPDTDGHTF. In DNA, the CDR3 is TGTGCCAGCAGTTCTCAGCCTGACACCGATGGCCACACCTTC.

This clonotype has just a few counts. V is TRBV28 and J is TRBJ2-2; D remains ambiguous. The CDR3 has 12 amino acids. The germline gives CDR1 MDHEN, CDR2 SYDVKM. Trimming shortened V by 4 bases and J by 6 bases, and 6 bases separated the two germline ends. This CDR3 is CASSSHPGELFF. DNA of the CDR3: TGTGCCAGCAGTTCTCACCCCGGGGAGCTGTTTTTT.

J is TRBJ1-1 and V is TRBV28; 8 bases line up with TRBD1. The V segment lost 2 bases and the J segment 4 bases; nucleotides outside the gene matches: 6. Per germline, CDR1 MDHEN and CDR2 SYDVKM. The CDR3 covers 15 residues. The CDR3 coding sequence is TGTGCCAGCAGTTTAGGCCGGACAGGGTCCACTGAAGCTTTCTTT. It translates to CASSLGRTGSTEAFF.

V and J are TRBV9 and TRBJ2-3; D gene unclear. The CDR3 totals 13 residues. V dropped 2 bases and J dropped 5 bases, with 9 bases sitting between them. Germline lookup yields CDR1 SGDLS and CDR2 YYNGEE. The CDR3 nucleotides are TGTGCCAGCAGCGTCCCGAACGTAGATACGCAGTATTTT. Translated: CASSVPNVDTQYF.

This chain uses TRBV2 with TRBJ1-1; the D is unclear. The CDR3 is 15 amino acids. The V end lost 1 base, the J end lost 2 bases, and 11 bases lay between the germline ends. Germline CDR1 reads SNHLY; CDR2 reads FYNNEI. The CDR3 coding sequence is TGTGCCAGCAGTGAAGGGGGTACATCCAACACTGAAGCTTTCTTT. Amino acids: CASSEGGTSNTEAFF.